The 21 T cell receptor beta chains given below trace back to one sample, sequenced in a study of Tregs in tolerant kidney transplant recipients. For these TCRs, the target antigens are not known. Sequenced by immunoSEQ multiplex PCR; TCRdb stores in-frame clones only, minus some. The sample has around 16,000 clones, approximately 57% seen once; the top ten hold more than 2.5%. Sequenced material: Tregs from blood cultured with allogeneic cells. These receptors were obtained from a human donor in good health.

About this clone: A far larger clone is a single base away, which makes a read error likely. The sample carries other DNA sequences with the same CDR3. The rearrangement joins TRBV6-1 to TRBJ1-1, with TRBD1 matching over 7 bases. The V gene's germline CDR1 is MNHNS and CDR2 SASEGT. The CDR3 has 12 residues. V was clipped by 6 bases and J by 4 bases; unmatched bases: 2. The CDR3 protein is CASSRGSTEAFF. The DNA of the CDR3 is TGTGCCAGCAGCAGGGGGAGCACTGAAGCTTTCTTT.

The chain employs TRBV7-2 and TRBJ2-3; no clear D. The germline V gene has CDR1 SGHTA and CDR2 FQGNSA. V gave up 4 bases and J gave up 2 bases, with 13 bases separating them. The CDR3 is 15 residues long. The CDR3 protein is CASSSPLAYTDTQYF. For the CDR3, the DNA is TGTGCCAGCAGCTCTCCCCTGGCCTACACAGATACGCAGTATTTT. The complete variable domain, with remaining parts taken from reference TRBV7-2 and TRBJ2-3, reads GAGVSQSPSNKVTEKGKDVELRCDPISGHTALYWYRQSLGQGLEFLIYFQGNSAPDKSGLPSDRFSAERTGGSVSTLTIQRTQQEDSAVYLCASSSPLAYTDTQYFGPGTRLTVL.

The genes are TRBV14 and TRBJ2-5; 7 bases are shared with TRBD1. CDR3 length: 14 residues. Germline CDR1 SGHDN, CDR2 FVKESK. The V gene end was trimmed by 6 bases and the J gene end by 4 bases; junction bases not matched to a gene: 8. The CDR3 spells CASRETGLGETQYF. The CDR3 DNA sequence: TGTGCCAGCAGGGAGACAGGGTTGGGAGAGACCCAGTACTTC.

The chain has TRBV18 and TRBJ1-5; D possibly corresponds to TRBD1 (5 bases). This CDR3 contains 15 residues. Germline loops: CDR1 KGHSH, CDR2 LQKENI. The ends were cut back, 4 bases at V and 2 bases at J, with 12 bases in the middle. The CDR3 DNA reads as TGTGCCAGCTCACGACCGGGGGGACGCAATCAGCCCCAGCATTTT. Its protein is CASSRPGGRNQPQHF.

V is TRBV14 and J is TRBJ1-3; no reliable D call. Trimming took 1 base from V and 0 from J, leaving 7 bases between them. The CDR3 is 15 residues long. Looked up from germline, CDR1 is SGHDN and CDR2 is FVKESK. The CDR3 sequence is CASSQVINSGNTIYF. The DNA of the CDR3 is TGTGCCAGCAGCCAAGTCATAAACTCTGGAAACACCATATATTTT.

This sequence joins TRBV19 and TRBJ1-3; D ambiguous. The CDR3 loop spans 14 amino acids. Germline V gene lookup returns CDR1 LNHDA and CDR2 SQIVND (reference sequence). V was clipped by 5 bases and J by 2 bases, with 10 bases between them. CDR3 sequence reads: CASSPNAAGNTIYF. Written as DNA, the CDR3 is TGTGCCAGTAGTCCTAATGCGGCTGGAAACACCATATATTTT.

The chain recombines TRBV7-8 with TRBJ2-7; D is undetermined. Trimming removed 5 bases from V and 3 bases from J, with 5 bases in between. Looked up from germline, CDR1 is SGHVS and CDR2 is FQNEAQ. This CDR3 is built from 11 residues. The CDR3 loop is CASSPGYEQYF. CDR3 bases: TGTGCCAGCAGCCCAGGCTACGAGCAGTACTTC. The variable domain in full, with the rest retrieved from reference TRBV7-8 and TRBJ2-7, is GAGVSQSPRYKVAKRGQDVALRCDPISGHVSLFWYQQALGQGPEFLTYFQNEAQLDKSGLPSDRFFAERPEGSVSTLKIQRTQQEDSAVYLCASSPGYEQYFGPGTRLTVT.

The chain combines TRBV18 with TRBJ2-2, with D possibly matching TRBD2 (6 bases). The CDR3 contains 16 residues. V shed 3 bases and J shed 4 bases, with 15 bases lying between them. Germline V gives CDR1 KGHSH, CDR2 LQKENI. The CDR3 spells CASSPQLGLSTGELFF. The CDR3 region has the DNA TGTGCCAGCTCACCTCAGTTAGGACTAAGCACCGGGGAGCTGTTTTTT.

The genes are TRBV29-1 and TRBJ1-2; 7 bases fit TRBD1. The CDR3 covers 13 residues. V shed 6 bases and J 0 bases; nucleotides not matched to a gene: 4. Germline values: CDR1 SQVTM, CDR2 ANQGSEA. The CDR3 DNA sequence: TGCAGCGTCGCAGGGGGGGCTAACTATGGCTACACCTTC. Amino acid sequence: CSVAGGANYGYTF.

This clone was seen only a few times. The J gene is TRBJ1-6, the V gene TRBV7-3; 7 positions agree with TRBD1. The V gene's germline CDR1 is SGHTA and CDR2 FQGTGA. The CDR3 is 13 residues long. Germline trimming cut 5 bases from V and 9 bases from J; bases unmatched to any gene: 4. The CDR3 DNA reads as TGTGCCAGCAGCGTGGACAGGACTTCACCCCTCCACTTT. Translation gives CASSVDRTSPLHF.

Notes on this clone: Other nucleotide sequences from this sample produce the same CDR3. This rearrangement joins TRBV6-6 to TRBJ2-7, with D tentatively TRBD1 (6 bases). V dropped 6 bases and J dropped 1 base, with 13 bases sitting between them. The CDR3 consists of 14 residues. Germline values: CDR1 MNHNY, CDR2 SVGAGI (reference sequence). The CDR3 DNA sequence: TGTGCCAGCAGCCCGACAGGTTCGTCCTACGAGCAGTACTTC. This codes for CASSPTGSSYEQYF.

The V and J genes are TRBV29-1 and TRBJ1-5; D ambiguous. Trimming took off 7 bases at V and 1 base at J, with 17 bases between the two ends. This CDR3 has 15 residues. The germline CDR1 and CDR2 sequences are SQVTM and ANQGSEA. The CDR3 here is CSGLRSTGSNQPQHF. CDR3 sequence (DNA): TGCAGCGGGCTCAGGAGCACGGGGAGCAATCAGCCCCAGCATTTT.

The V call is TRBV27, the J call TRBJ1-3; D unclear. The CDR3 consists of 15 residues. The V gene's germline CDR1 is MNHEY and CDR2 SMNVEV (reference sequence). Trimming shortened V by 3 bases and J by 0 bases, and 9 bases separated the two germline ends. CDR3 amino acids: CASSFSGLSGNTIYF. The CDR3 DNA sequence: TGTGCCAGCAGTTTTTCCGGCCTCTCTGGAAACACCATATATTTT.

The CDR3 nucleotides are TGTGCCAGCAGTGAACAGGGGCCGAGCACAGATACGCAGTATTTT. Its protein is CASSEQGPSTDTQYF. V is TRBV6-1 and J is TRBJ2-3; maybe TRBD1 (6 bases). Germline V gives CDR1 MNHNS, CDR2 SASEGT. V gave up 2 bases and J gave up 0 bases, with 9 bases separating them. CDR3 size: 15 residues.

The gene calls are TRBV11-1 and TRBJ2-1; D remains ambiguous. The CDR3 is 15 residues long. The germline CDR1 and CDR2 sequences are SGHAT and FQDESV (reference sequence). Trimming took 5 bases from V and 5 from J, leaving 16 bases between them. The DNA of the CDR3 is TGTGCCAGCAGCCACTCAGTGGCGCAAAACAATGAGCAGTTCTTC. This codes for CASSHSVAQNNEQFF.

V usage is TRBV6-5 and J usage is TRBJ1-2; no clear D. Germline V gene data show CDR1 as MNHEY and CDR2 as SVGAGI. V lost 6 bases and J 7 bases, leaving 9 bases between the germline ends. This CDR3 has 11 residues. CDR3 nucleotide sequence: TGTGCCAGCAGCCGAGGGCTTGGCTACACCTTC. This codes for CASSRGLGYTF.

Notes on this clone: Other DNA variants within this sample encode the same CDR3. In DNA, the CDR3 is TGTGCCAGCAGCTTTGATTCCTACGAGCAGTACTTC. This gives the protein CASSFDSYEQYF. The chain is built from TRBV5-4 and TRBJ2-7; D gene uncertain. With 2 bases removed from V and 1 base from J, the gap between germline ends came to 4 bases. The CDR3 has 12 residues. Germline V gene sequence: CDR1 SGHNT, CDR2 YYREEE (reference sequence).

This chain uses TRBV7-9 with TRBJ1-1; no reliable D call. The germline V and J ends were trimmed by 3 bases and 8 bases, with 7 bases remaining between them. The CDR3 length is 11 residues. Germline assignment: CDR1 SEHNR and CDR2 FQNEAQ (reference sequence). The CDR3 loop is CASSFLSEAFF. The CDR3 nucleotides read TGTGCCAGCAGCTTTTTATCCGAAGCTTTCTTT.

This clone was seen once. The CDR3 region is CASSKTQGLREQETQYF. Here the CDR3 DNA reads TGTGCCAGTAGTAAAACTCAGGGGCTTAGGGAGCAAGAGACCCAGTACTTC. The rearrangement links TRBV19 to TRBJ2-5, with TRBD1 as a possible D gene (6 bases). CDR1 and CDR2 (germline): LNHDA, SQIVND (reference sequence). This CDR3 is 17 amino acids long. Trimming stripped 4 bases from V and 2 bases from J, with 20 bases between.

This chain joins TRBV6-5 and TRBJ2-7; D gene unclear. The germline V gene encodes CDR1 MNHEY and CDR2 SVGAGI. The V and J ends lost 5 bases and 3 bases respectively, with 11 bases between them. This CDR3 comprises 13 residues. Here the CDR3 reads CASSGPESYEQYF. CDR3 bases: TGTGCCAGCAGTGGCCCGGAGAGCTACGAGCAGTACTTC.

This rearrangement joins TRBV20-1 to TRBJ1-1; D is ambiguous. The germline V gene has CDR1 DFQATT and CDR2 SNEGSKA (reference sequence). The CDR3 spans 11 residues. Trimming stripped 5 bases from V and 10 bases from J, with 14 bases between. CDR3 DNA sequence: TGCAGTGCTCCGAGGGTCCTCAGAGCTTTCTTT. Residues: CSAPRVLRAFF.